This T cell receptor (beta chain) was sequenced for a study of technical replicates of blood from a few donors. TCRdb's table, derived via immunoSEQ multiplex PCR, lists solely in-frame clones and lacks some. The data contain about 81,000 clones, approximately 96% of them seen just once; the ten biggest clones take up 0.3% to 0.4%. Germline V gene lookup returns CDR1 SQVTM and CDR2 ANQGSEA. CDR3 length: 16 amino acids. Between the trimmed V and J ends, which lost 3 bases and 3 bases, there was a span of 20 bases. This chain links TRBV29-1 with TRBJ2-5; weak D call: TRBD2 (7 bases). Sequenced input: T cells isolated from PBMCs. This TCR was sampled from a human donor in good health. For the CDR3, the DNA is TGCAGCGTTGACCACCTTACCCCGGGGGGCAAAGAGACCCAGTACTTC. The encoded protein is CSVDHLTPGGKETQYF.